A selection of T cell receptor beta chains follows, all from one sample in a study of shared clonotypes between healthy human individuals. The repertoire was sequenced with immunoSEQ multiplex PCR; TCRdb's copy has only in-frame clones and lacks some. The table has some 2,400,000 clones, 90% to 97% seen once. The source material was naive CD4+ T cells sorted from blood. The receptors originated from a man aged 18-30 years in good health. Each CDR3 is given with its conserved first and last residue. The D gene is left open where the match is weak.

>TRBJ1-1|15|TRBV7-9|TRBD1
TGTGCCAGCACCACGACCGGGACAGCTAACACTGAAGCTTTCTTT
CASTTTGTANTEAFF
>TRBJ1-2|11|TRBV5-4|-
TGTGCCAGCAGCTTGTTAGGGGCCTACACCTTC
CASSLLGAYTF
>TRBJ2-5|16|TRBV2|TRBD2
TGTGCCAGCAGAAGAACTAGCGGGGCACCCCAAGAGACCCAGTACTTC
CASRRTSGAPQETQYF
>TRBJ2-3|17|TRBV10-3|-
TGTGCCATTAAGGACAGGGATAGCGGGAGTAGCACAGATACGCAGTATTTT
CAIKDRDSGSSTDTQYF
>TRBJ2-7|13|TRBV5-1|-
TGCGCCAGCAGCTTGATGGGACTCTACGAGCAGTACTTC
CASSLMGLYEQYF
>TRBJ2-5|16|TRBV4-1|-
TGCGCCAGCAGCCAAGTGCCCTTACGGGACCAAGAGACCCAGTACTTC
CASSQVPLRDQETQYF
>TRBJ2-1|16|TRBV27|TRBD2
TGTGCCAGCAGTCGGAGCGGGGTCAGCTCCTACAATGAGCAGTTCTTC
CASSRSGVSSYNEQFF
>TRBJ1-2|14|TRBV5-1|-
TGCGCCAGCAGCTTGGCAGGGGAAGGATATGGCTACACCTTC
CASSLAGEGYGYTF
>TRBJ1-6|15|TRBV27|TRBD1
TGTGCCAGCAGTATTGGGACAGGAAATAATTCACCCCTCCACTTT
CASSIGTGNNSPLHF
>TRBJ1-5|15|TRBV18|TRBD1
TGTGCCAGCTCACCTGGACAGGGAGGCAATCAGCCCCAGCATTTT
CASSPGQGGNQPQHF